This T cell receptor beta chain was sequenced for a study of T cells after yellow fever vaccination. Study-wide context: Each low-cell-number fraction was prepared by means of SMART-Seq v4 Ultra Low Input.

This clonotype has only a few counts. The CDR3 is made up of 17 amino acids. Trimming cost V 4 bases and J 0 bases, with 17 bases left between them. Germline values: CDR1 SGHKS, CDR2 YYEKEE (reference sequence). MiXCR was run by TCRdb on the 5' RACE reads, yielding one entry per CDR3 protein. The table has approximately 600,000 distinct CDR3 sequences, 9% to 15% seen once. Sequencing used PBMCs, obtained on the day of the yellow fever booster vaccination. This clonotype was sampled from a man aged 25 to 40 who received the YFV17D yellow fever vaccine. This sequence joins TRBV5-5 and TRBJ2-1; unclear D gene. Written as DNA, the CDR3 is TGTGCCAGCAGCCCTTTTGGTAGTCCCAGCTCCTACAATGAGCAGTTCTTC. Its translation is CASSPFGSPSSYNEQFF.